Sequencing of this T cell receptor beta chain was carried out in a study of shared clonotypes between healthy human individuals. The repertoire was sequenced with immunoSEQ multiplex PCR; TCRdb's copy has only in-frame clones and lacks some. The table shows over a million clones, with approximately 98.5% occurring only once. There are 14 residues in the CDR3. The ends were cut back, 1 base at V and 2 bases at J, with 8 bases in the middle. Germline CDR1 is SGHRS and CDR2 is YFSETQ. The count of this clone is one. The antigen remains unidentified. Notes on the study in general: Large sequencing depth failed to make sorted-subset sequencing complete, rarefaction showed.

The source is a man under 40 in good health. The sample was naive CD4+ T cells sorted from blood. Noted subset: CD45RA+ positively selected. The chain employs TRBV5-1 and TRBJ2-3; D remains ambiguous. The CDR3 coding sequence is TGCGCCAGCAGCTTGACCCCTTCCACAGATACGCAGTATTTT. It encodes CASSLTPSTDTQYF.